The 18 T cell receptor beta chains given below trace back to one sample, sequenced in a study of OX40 agonist ivuxolimab in advanced cancers. The protocol was immunoSEQ multiplex PCR, while the TCRdb copy is restricted to in-frame clones and leaves out a portion. This table holds some 58,000 clones, 70% to 90% found once. This specimen was CD4+ or CD8+ T cells sorted from blood, taken in a trial of the OX40 agonist ivuxolimab. The receptors here all came from an adult with an advanced solid tumor such as melanoma, head and neck, liver or kidney cancer.

Only one count was recorded for this clone. The rearrangement uses TRBV28 and TRBJ1-4; D gene uncertain. V lost 7 bases and J 4 bases, leaving 10 bases between the germline ends. The germline CDR1 and CDR2 sequences are MDHEN and SYDVKM. The CDR3 loop spans 13 amino acids. CDR3 in amino acids: CASTLFHNEKLFF. The CDR3 DNA reads as TGTGCCAGCACCCTTTTCCATAATGAAAAACTGTTTTTT.

The chain links TRBV9 to TRBJ2-2, with D possibly TRBD1 on 6 matching bases. Germline V gene sequence: CDR1 SGDLS, CDR2 YYNGEE. This CDR3 has 14 amino acids. Trimming cost V 2 bases and J 3 bases, with 8 bases left between them. CDR3 sequence (DNA): TGTGCCAGCAGCGTGAGGACAGACACCGGGGAGCTGTTTTTT. This codes for CASSVRTDTGELFF.

This clone was seen only once. This chain links TRBV6-1 with TRBJ1-5, with 9 positions matching TRBD1. The V and J ends lost 0 bases and 1 base, in that order; junction bases with no gene match: 7. CDR1 is MNHNS and CDR2 is SASEGT in the germline V gene. CDR3 length: 18 residues. As DNA, the CDR3 is TGTGCCAGCAGTGAAGCTGTTGGGGGACAGGGAAGCAATCAGCCCCAGCATTTT. Its translation: CASSEAVGGQGSNQPQHF.

V usage is TRBV7-8 and J usage is TRBJ2-2; no reliable D call. The CDR3 runs to 14 residues. V gave up 3 bases and J gave up 2 bases, with 7 bases separating them. The germline CDR1 and CDR2 sequences are SGHVS and FQNEAQ. The CDR3 nucleotides read TGTGCCAGCAGCTTTTACCTTAACACCGGGGAGCTGTTTTTT. Translated, it gives CASSFYLNTGELFF.

This clone appeared a few times. The chain uses TRBV7-3 and TRBJ1-2; D gene unclear. The CDR3 runs 14 residues. In germline, CDR1 is SGHTA, CDR2 FQGTGA. V was clipped by 5 bases and J by 3 bases, with 13 bases between them. The CDR3 protein is CASSPGEGDYGYTF. The CDR3 nucleotides read TGTGCCAGCAGCCCCGGGGAGGGAGACTATGGCTACACCTTC.

This clone showed up just a few times. CDR3 sequence (DNA): TGTGCCAGCAGCCCTACCGGGGCCAACGTCCTGACTTTC. It codes for CASSPTGANVLTF. The V gene is TRBV11-3, the J gene TRBJ2-6; D uncertain. Trimming pared 5 bases from V and 4 bases from J, leaving 6 bases between. The CDR3 runs 13 residues. CDR1 SGHNT and CDR2 YENEEA come from the germline V gene. Complete variable domain (other parts from reference TRBV11-3 and TRBJ2-6): EAGVVQSPRYKIIEKKQPVAFWCNPISGHNTLYWYLQNLGQGPELLIRYENEEAVDDSQLPKDRFSAERLKGVDSTLKIQPAELGDSAVYLCASSPTGANVLTFGAGSRLTVL.

The V call is TRBV2, the J call TRBJ2-4, with a possible D match to TRBD2 (6 bases). The V end was cut by 7 bases, the J end by 0 bases, with 13 bases between. The CDR3 contains 15 residues. The germline V gene has CDR1 SNHLY and CDR2 FYNNEI. CDR3 sequence (DNA): TGTGCCAGCATGCAGGGAGGTATAGCCAAAAACATTCAGTACTTC. Translation: CASMQGGIAKNIQYF.

The chain is built from TRBV28 and TRBJ2-7; D gene ambiguous. Germline CDR1 and CDR2: MDHEN and SYDVKM. The CDR3 contains 11 residues. V was clipped by 5 bases and J by 6 bases, with 8 bases between them. DNA for the CDR3: TGTGCCAGCAGTGGATTTCTCGAGCAGTACTTC. It is translated as CASSGFLEQYF.

The genes are TRBV6-1 and TRBJ1-2; D unclear. This CDR3 region has 14 residues. V lost 0 bases and J 4 bases, leaving 9 bases between the germline ends. CDR1 and CDR2 from the germline V gene are MNHNS and SASEGT. This chain's CDR3 is CASSEAKMLYGYTF. Written as DNA, the CDR3 is TGTGCCAGCAGTGAAGCGAAGATGCTCTATGGCTACACCTTC.

V usage is TRBV7-9 and J usage is TRBJ2-1; 9 positions agree with TRBD1. The J segment lost 0 bases and the V segment lost 5 bases, leaving 11 bases of the junction unmatched. CDR3 length: 18 residues. The germline V gene has CDR1 SEHNR and CDR2 FQNEAQ (reference sequence). The CDR3, as DNA: TGTGCCAGCAGCCCCGGGACAGGGACCCTTAACTCCTACAATGAGCAGTTCTTC. Translated, it gives CASSPGTGTLNSYNEQFF.

The chain couples TRBV11-2 to TRBJ2-2; the match to TRBD2 covers 7 bases. V lost 1 base and J lost 7; bases outside the gene matches: 3. From germline, CDR1 is SGHAT and CDR2 FQNNGV. This CDR3 has 14 amino acids. The CDR3, as DNA: TGTGCCAGCAGCTTAGGACTAGCCGTCGGGGAGCTGTTTTTT. Protein sequence: CASSLGLAVGELFF.

The CDR3 region is CASSFGGGEKLFF. The CDR3 bases are TGTGCCAGCAGTTTCGGGGGGGGTGAAAAACTGTTTTTT. The genes are TRBV6-6 and TRBJ1-4; D possibly corresponds to TRBD1 (5 bases). The CDR3 is made up of 13 amino acids. CDR1 MNHNY and CDR2 SVGAGI come from the germline V gene (reference sequence). The V end was cut by 4 bases, the J end by 7 bases, with 10 bases between.

The genes are TRBV27 and TRBJ2-7; possibly TRBD1 for D (7 bases). Trimming stripped 5 bases from V and 5 bases from J, with 28 bases between. CDR1 and CDR2 (germline): MNHEY, SMNVEV (reference sequence). The CDR3 runs 18 residues. The CDR3: CASSPQGGYGGLLNEQYF. CDR3 bases: TGTGCCAGCAGTCCCCAGGGGGGCTATGGCGGCCTCCTTAACGAGCAGTACTTC.

This clone was observed once. The J gene is TRBJ2-3, the V gene TRBV14; 10 bases match TRBD2. J was trimmed by 2 bases and V by 3 bases; bases with no gene match: 14. The CDR3 runs 19 residues. Germline V CDR1 and CDR2: SGHDN, FVKESK. CDR3 residues: CASSHLLAGFLGFTDTQYF. Here the CDR3 DNA reads TGTGCCAGCAGCCATTTACTAGCGGGATTTTTGGGTTTCACAGATACGCAGTATTTT.

The V gene is TRBV6-1, the J gene TRBJ2-5; 10 positions match TRBD1. Germline V gene lookup returns CDR1 MNHNS and CDR2 SASEGT. CDR3 size: 15 residues. V was pared by 4 bases and J by 5 bases, with 7 bases of the junction left unmatched. This chain's CDR3 is CASSGPGQGKETQYF. CDR3 coding DNA: TGTGCCAGCAGTGGGCCGGGACAGGGGAAGGAGACCCAGTACTTC.

The chain joins TRBV7-9 to TRBJ2-1, with 8 bases matching TRBD2. CDR1 is SEHNR, CDR2 FQNEAQ, per germline (reference sequence). The CDR3 covers 14 residues. With 3 bases clipped from V and 3 bases from J, the junction kept 1 base outside the gene matches. The CDR3 DNA follows: TGTGCCAGCAGCTTCGGGAGGGACTACAATGAGCAGTTCTTC. This codes for CASSFGRDYNEQFF.

This chain connects TRBV6-5 to TRBJ2-3, with D tentatively TRBD1 or TRBD2 (6 bases each). Trimming took 7 bases from V and 1 from J, leaving 9 bases between them. CDR1 is MNHEY, CDR2 SVGAGI, per germline. The CDR3 is 13 amino acids. The CDR3 DNA follows: TGTGCCAGCATGGAGGGGGGCACAGATACGCAGTATTTT. Its translation is CASMEGGTDTQYF.

The chain's CDR3 is CASSRREGLVDTQYF. The CDR3 coding sequence is TGTGCCAGCAGTCGGCGGGAGGGCCTGGTAGATACGCAGTATTTT. The chain is built from TRBV6-1 and TRBJ2-3, with TRBD2 identical over 9 bases. This CDR3 comprises 15 residues. The germline gives CDR1 MNHNS, CDR2 SASEGT. V lost 5 bases, J lost 5 bases, and 8 bases stayed unmatched.